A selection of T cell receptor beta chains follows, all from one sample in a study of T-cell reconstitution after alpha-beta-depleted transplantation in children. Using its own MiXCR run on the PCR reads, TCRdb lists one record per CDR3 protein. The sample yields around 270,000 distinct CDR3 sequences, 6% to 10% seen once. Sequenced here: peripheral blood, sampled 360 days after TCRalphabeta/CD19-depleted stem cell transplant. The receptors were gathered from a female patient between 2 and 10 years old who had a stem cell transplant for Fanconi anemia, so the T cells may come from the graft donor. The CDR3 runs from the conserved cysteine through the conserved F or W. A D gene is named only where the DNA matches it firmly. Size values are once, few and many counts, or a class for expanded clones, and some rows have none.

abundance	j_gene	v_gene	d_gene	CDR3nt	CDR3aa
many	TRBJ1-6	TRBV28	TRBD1	TGTGCCAGCAGTCCGGGACAGGGTTATTCACCCCTCCACTTT	CASSPGQGYSPLHF
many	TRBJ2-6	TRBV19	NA	TGTGCCAGTAGTATATTGTGGAAGTCTGGGGCCAACGTCCTGACTTTC	CASSILWKSGANVLTF
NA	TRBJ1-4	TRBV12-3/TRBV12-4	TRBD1	TGTGCCAGCAGTTTGTGGGGACAGGGAAATGAAAAACTGTTTTTT	CASSLWGQGNEKLFF
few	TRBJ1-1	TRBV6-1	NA	TGTGCCACCGGACGGATGAACACTGAAGCTTTCTTT	CATGRMNTEAFF
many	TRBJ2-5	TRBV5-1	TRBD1	TGCGCCAGCCACGGACAGGGCGGGGAGACCCAGTACTTC	CASHGQGGETQYF
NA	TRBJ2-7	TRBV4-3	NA	TGCGCCAGCAGCCAAGATTCCGGCAGTACCTACGAGCAGTACTTC	CASSQDSGSTYEQYF
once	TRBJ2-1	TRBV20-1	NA	TGCAGTGCTAGAGCGTTTGGGCTAGCTTCGAGCCACAAGTACAATGAGCAGTTCTTC	CSARAFGLASSHKYNEQFF
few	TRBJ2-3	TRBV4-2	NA	TGTGCCAGCAGCCAAGCCGGGGGGACAGGACCTCGCACAGATACGCAGTATTTT	CASSQAGGTGPRTDTQYF
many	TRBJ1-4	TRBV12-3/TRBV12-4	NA	TGTGCCAGCAGTCCCATTCAGGGTAACTTTGAAAAACTGTTTTTT	CASSPIQGNFEKLFF
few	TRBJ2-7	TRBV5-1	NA	TGCGCCAGCAGCTCTGCAGGGGCCGAGCAGTACTTC	CASSSAGAEQYF
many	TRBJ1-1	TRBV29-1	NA	TGCAGCGTTCTTCCTGGTGCCGTTGGGGGCTACACTGAAGCTTTCTTT	CSVLPGAVGGYTEAFF
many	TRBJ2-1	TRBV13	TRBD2	TGTGCCAGCAGCTCCCTAGCGGGGGGGCTGGGTCATGAGCAGTTCTTC	CASSSLAGGLGHEQFF
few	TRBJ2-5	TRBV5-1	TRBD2	TGCGCCAGCAGCTTAGAGGGACTAGCGGGCTCCCCCTTCGGGACCCAGTACTTC	CASSLEGLAGSPFGTQYF
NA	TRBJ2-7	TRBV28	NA	TGTGCCAGCACTAAAGGAGTCCTCCCCGACTACGAGCAGTACTTC	CASTKGVLPDYEQYF
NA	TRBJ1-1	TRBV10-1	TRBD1	TGCGCCAGCAGTGATCCAGGGGGCGGTTTGGGAGACACTGAAGCTTTCTTT	CASSDPGGGLGDTEAFF
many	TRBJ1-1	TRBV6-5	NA	TGTGCCAGCAGTTACTCGAACAGCTTGTGGGCGTCTGAAGCTTTCTTT	CASSYSNSLWASEAFF
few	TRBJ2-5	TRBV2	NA	TGTGCCAGCAGTGACAGGGCCGACTTCGGGGAGACCCAGTACTTC	CASSDRADFGETQYF
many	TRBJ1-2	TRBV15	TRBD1	TGTGCCACCAGCAGAGATTTCCGGGACAGCTATGGCTACACCTTC	CATSRDFRDSYGYTF
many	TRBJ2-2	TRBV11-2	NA	TGTGCCAGCAGCAGACTTTTTGGGTCTGGCGGGGAGCTGTTTTTT	CASSRLFGSGGELFF
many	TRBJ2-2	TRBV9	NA	TGTGCCAGCAGCGTGAACATGGGGGCCGGGGAGCTGTTTTTT	CASSVNMGAGELFF
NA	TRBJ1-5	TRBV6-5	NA	TGTGCCAGCACCCGTTCGGCGGGGCAGCCCCAGCATTTT	CASTRSAGQPQHF
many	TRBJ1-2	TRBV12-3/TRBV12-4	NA	TGTGCCAGCACCCCGGGGATCTATGGCTACACCTTC	CASTPGIYGYTF
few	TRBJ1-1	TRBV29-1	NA	TGCAGCGTCCTACCACGACAGGTTGGGGCTTTCTTT	CSVLPRQVGAFF
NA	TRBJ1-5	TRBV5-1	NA	TGCGCCAGCAGCTTAGATGGCAGCTATCAGCCCCAGCATTTT	CASSLDGSYQPQHF
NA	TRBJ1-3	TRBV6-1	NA	TGTGCCAGCTCGGAGGGGCGGAGGAACACCATATATTTT	CASSEGRRNTIYF
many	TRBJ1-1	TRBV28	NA	TGTGCCAGCAGTTTATGGGAGTTGGGGACTGAAGCTTTCTTT	CASSLWELGTEAFF
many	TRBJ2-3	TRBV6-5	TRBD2	TGTGCCAGCACCCCGATGGCGGGGGGGCCATTCAGAGATACGCAGTATTTT	CASTPMAGGPFRDTQYF
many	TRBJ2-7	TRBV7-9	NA	TGTGCCAGCAACGAGCAGTACTTC	CASNEQYF
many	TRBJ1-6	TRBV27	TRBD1	TGTGCCAGCAGTTTCGGGACAGGACCCTATAATTCACCCCTCCACTTT	CASSFGTGPYNSPLHF
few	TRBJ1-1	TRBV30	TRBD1	TGTGCCTGGAGTCATAAAGGGACAGGCGTTACTGAAGTTTTCTTT	CAWSHKGTGVTEVFF
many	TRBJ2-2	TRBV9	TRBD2	TGTGCCAGCAGGGTAAAACTAGCGGGAAACACCGGGGAGCTGTTTTTT	CASRVKLAGNTGELFF
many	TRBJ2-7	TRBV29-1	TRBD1	TGCAGCGTTGCATCCGGGACAGGAGGGGGGTACTACGAGCAGTACTTC	CSVASGTGGGYYEQYF
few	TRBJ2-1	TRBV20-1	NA	TGCAGTGCTGGCGCCATCCACTCCTACAATGAGCAGTTCTTC	CSAGAIHSYNEQFF
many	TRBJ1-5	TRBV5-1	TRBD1	TGCGCCAGCAGACTGGGGACAGGCTTATACCAGCCCCAGCATTTT	CASRLGTGLYQPQHF
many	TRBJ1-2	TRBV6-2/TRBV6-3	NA	TGTGCCAGCAGTTACGCCGGGAGCTATGGCTACACCTTC	CASSYAGSYGYTF